A single sample is the source of the 19 T cell receptor beta chains below, sequenced in a study of T cell responses to AZD1222 COVID-19 vaccine. Using immunoSEQ multiplex PCR, the repertoire was profiled, and TCRdb retains in-frame clones only, with some absent. This sample has 150,000 or so clones, with around 85% found just once. The sample here was peripheral blood, taken on day 0 of MenACWY control vaccination. All receptors derive from an adult in good health.

This clone appeared a single time. This chain joins TRBV7-6 and TRBJ2-2; D gene unclear. Germline assignment: CDR1 SGHVS and CDR2 FNYEAQ. V shed 1 base and J shed 2 bases, with 11 bases lying between them. The CDR3 is 16 amino acids. The CDR3 coding sequence is TGTGCCAGCAGCTTAGTTCCGGAACCAAACACCGGGGAGCTGTTTTTT. Translated: CASSLVPEPNTGELFF.

V and J are TRBV4-2 and TRBJ2-7; 8 positions agree with TRBD1. J gave up 5 bases and V 3 bases, and 9 bases lay outside the gene matches. The CDR3 loop spans 15 amino acids. The germline V gene has CDR1 LGHNA and CDR2 YNFKEQ. CDR3 amino acids: CASSHTPGGQDEQYF. CDR3 nucleotides: TGTGCCAGCAGCCACACCCCAGGGGGCCAGGACGAGCAGTACTTC.

This clone was seen a single time. The J gene is TRBJ2-6, the V gene TRBV5-1; D unresolved. The CDR3 is 12 residues long. Germline loops: CDR1 SGHRS, CDR2 YFSETQ. The V end was cut by 5 bases, the J end by 3 bases, with 3 bases between. CDR3 DNA sequence: TGCGCCAGCAGTGTTGGGGCCAACGTCCTGACTTTC. Translating it yields CASSVGANVLTF.

This chain uses TRBV7-7 with TRBJ2-1; TRBD2 matches 7 bases. The germline V gene encodes CDR1 SSHAT and CDR2 FNYEAQ (reference sequence). The junction had 6 bases not matched to a gene; V was cut back by 4 bases and J by 6 bases. The CDR3 consists of 14 residues. The CDR3 sequence is CASSYAGVSNEQFF. CDR3 coding DNA: TGTGCCAGCAGCTACGCGGGAGTTAGCAATGAGCAGTTCTTC.

This clone was seen a handful of times. The chain combines TRBV10-3 with TRBJ1-2, with D hard to call. Germline V gene sequence: CDR1 ENHRY, CDR2 SYGVKD. The CDR3 consists of 14 residues. The germline V and J ends were trimmed by 3 bases and 8 bases, with 16 bases remaining between them. CDR3 in amino acids: CAISDPPYTVGYTF. CDR3 in DNA: TGTGCCATCAGTGATCCCCCTTACACAGTAGGCTACACCTTC.

V gene TRBV28 combines with J gene TRBJ1-5, with 7 bases matching TRBD1. The CDR3 covers 15 residues. Germline V gene lookup returns CDR1 MDHEN and CDR2 SYDVKM. The V gene end was trimmed by 3 bases and the J gene end by 5 bases; junction bases not matched to a gene: 7. The CDR3: CASSFVQGTYQPQHF. The CDR3 DNA is TGTGCCAGCAGTTTTGTACAGGGGACCTATCAGCCCCAGCATTTT.

The genes are TRBV2 and TRBJ1-2, with D uncertain. CDR3 length: 11 amino acids. Trimming cost V 4 bases and J 6 bases, with 6 bases left between them. CDR1 is SNHLY, CDR2 FYNNEI, per germline. The CDR3 is CASSGSDGYTF. CDR3 coding DNA: TGTGCCAGCAGTGGCAGCGATGGCTACACCTTC.

V gene TRBV30 combines with J gene TRBJ2-5, with a tentative D call TRBD1 (6 bases). CDR1 GTSNPN and CDR2 SVGIG come from the germline V gene (reference sequence). V was clipped by 4 bases and J by 2 bases, with 11 bases between them. The CDR3 has 13 residues. CDR3 residues: CAWTGTLQETQYF. CDR3 sequence (DNA): TGTGCCTGGACCGGGACACTACAAGAGACCCAGTACTTC.

This clone has ten or more counts. The chain recombines TRBV12-3 or TRBV12-4 with TRBJ2-2; D uncertain. CDR3 length: 12 residues. Deletions cut 5 bases from V and 5 bases from J, with 6 bases between. CDR3 in DNA: TGTGCCAGCAGTCCCGGGACCGGGGAGCTGTTTTTT. This sequence encodes CASSPGTGELFF.

The chain combines TRBV18 with TRBJ2-2; D remains ambiguous. The CDR3 runs 13 residues. The germline V gene encodes CDR1 KGHSH and CDR2 LQKENI. V lost 2 bases and J lost 5, with 6 bases in between. This CDR3 is CASSPSWTGELFF. The CDR3 nucleotides read TGTGCCAGCTCACCATCATGGACCGGGGAGCTGTTTTTT.

The chain links TRBV10-3 to TRBJ2-7; 12 bases fit TRBD2. The J segment lost 0 bases and the V segment lost 10 bases, leaving 4 bases of the junction unmatched. Germline V CDR1 and CDR2: ENHRY, SYGVKD. The CDR3 runs to 14 residues. CDR3 nucleotides: TGTGCCAGCGGACTAGCGGGGCCCTCCTACGAGCAGTACGTC. Translating gives CASGLAGPSYEQYV.

This clone was seen only once. This rearrangement joins TRBV2 to TRBJ1-3, with a weak D call TRBD1 (6 bases). CDR3 size: 14 residues. Germline-derived CDR1 and CDR2 are SNHLY and FYNNEI. Trimming cost V 7 bases and J 6 bases, with 16 bases left between them. As DNA, the CDR3 is TGTGCCAGCACCGGAGAGTCAGGGGCAAACACCATATATTTT. It codes for CASTGESGANTIYF.

This CDR3 reads CASSIAGGENQPQHF. The CDR3 DNA follows: TGTGCCAGTAGTATTGCAGGGGGCGAGAATCAGCCCCAGCATTTT. The chain uses TRBV19 and TRBJ1-5; TRBD1 matches 8 bases. In germline, CDR1 is LNHDA, CDR2 SQIVND (reference sequence). The ends lost 3 bases at V and 4 bases at J; junction bases unmatched: 5. The CDR3 runs to 15 residues.

The chain couples TRBV7-2 to TRBJ2-3; 9 bases fit TRBD2. CDR1 and CDR2 from the germline V gene are SGHTA and FQGNSA. This CDR3 has 15 amino acids. After removal of 5 bases from V and 5 bases from J, the junction contained 8 bases not matched to a gene. As DNA, the CDR3 is TGTGCCAGCAGCAAAAGGCGGGAGGGGGTAGATACGCAGTATTTT. It encodes CASSKRREGVDTQYF.

CDR3 region: CASSTRQGDNSPLHF. CDR3 sequence (DNA): TGTGCCAGCAGCACCCGACAGGGGGATAATTCACCCCTCCACTTT. V gene TRBV11-2 combines with J gene TRBJ1-6; 9 bases fit TRBD1. Germline CDR1 and CDR2: SGHAT and FQNNGV. With 5 bases clipped from V and 5 bases from J, the junction kept 4 bases outside the gene matches. This CDR3 spans 15 amino acids.

This clone was recorded only once. V is TRBV3-1 (or the pseudogene TRBV3-2) and J is TRBJ2-3; D is undetermined. This CDR3 has 13 amino acids. With 1 base removed from V and 2 bases from J, the gap between germline ends came to 4 bases. The V gene's germline CDR1 is LGHDT and CDR2 YNNKEL (reference sequence). CDR3 in amino acids: CASSQVPTDTQYF. In nucleotides, the CDR3 is TGTGCCAGCAGCCAAGTCCCCACAGATACGCAGTATTTT.

As concerns this clone: Other DNA sequences in the same sample also yield this CDR3. The rearrangement joins TRBV6-5 to TRBJ1-6, with D perhaps TRBD1 (5 bases). V lost 2 bases and J 10 bases, leaving 6 bases between the germline ends. Germline V gene data show CDR1 as MNHEY and CDR2 as SVGAGI. This CDR3 has 12 amino acids. In DNA, the CDR3 is TGTGCCAGCAGTTACCGGGGGTCACCCCTCCACTTT. Amino acids: CASSYRGSPLHF.

V and J are TRBV5-6 and TRBJ2-7, with TRBD2 identical over 14 bases. The CDR3 runs 16 residues. Germline V lookup: CDR1 SGHDT, CDR2 YYEEEE. The V segment lost 4 bases and the J segment 6 bases; nucleotides outside the gene matches: 9. Written as DNA, the CDR3 is TGTGCCAGCAGCCCGGGACTAGCGGGAGCAAATCGCGAGCAGTACTTC. Residues: CASSPGLAGANREQYF.

This clone showed up just once. This chain uses TRBV11-3 with TRBJ1-1; D call uncertain. Germline CDR1 is SGHNT and CDR2 is YENEEA. The CDR3 runs 15 residues. Trimming pared 4 bases from V and 3 bases from J, leaving 15 bases between. The CDR3 nucleotides are TGTGCCAGCAGCTCCGGCCCCCGCGGCGACACTGAAGCTTTCTTT. Encoded protein: CASSSGPRGDTEAFF.